The 26 T cell receptor beta chains reported below all come from one sample, sequenced in a study of technical replicates of blood from a few donors. Sequencing was performed with immunoSEQ multiplex PCR; in TCRdb, only in-frame clones are kept and a portion is missing. The sample lists 75,000 to 100,000 clones; just over 90% were seen once. The specimen sequenced was T cells isolated from PBMCs. The receptor set was obtained from a human donor in good health.

This clone was detected only a few times. The chain combines TRBV6-5 with TRBJ1-1; 11 nucleotides line up with TRBD1. CDR3 length equals 16 residues. The V and J ends lost 4 bases and 0 bases, in that order; junction bases with no gene match: 4. Germline V gene data show CDR1 as MNHEY and CDR2 as SVGAGI. The CDR3 spells CASSSGQGVMNTEAFF. The CDR3 DNA reads as TGTGCCAGCAGTTCGGGACAGGGGGTCATGAACACTGAAGCTTTCTTT.

V usage is TRBV5-6 and J usage is TRBJ2-7; D is uncertain. The V gene lost 0 bases and the J gene lost 1 base, with 5 bases spanning the gap. Germline CDR1 SGHDT, CDR2 YYEEEE. The CDR3 is made up of 13 amino acids. CDR3 region: CASSLDRSYEQYF. CDR3 nucleotides: TGTGCCAGCAGCTTGGACAGATCCTACGAGCAGTACTTC.

The chain employs TRBV7-9 and TRBJ2-1, with TRBD2 identical over 7 bases. Germline-derived CDR1 and CDR2 are SEHNR and FQNEAQ (reference sequence). The CDR3 is made up of 16 amino acids. Unmatched junction bases numbered 10, after V lost 5 bases and J lost 3 bases. In DNA, the CDR3 is TGTGCCAGCAGCCTCCAGGGAGGGAGGAACTACAATGAGCAGTTCTTC. It is translated as CASSLQGGRNYNEQFF.

The rearrangement joins TRBV27 to TRBJ1-1, with 10 bases identical to TRBD1. The V and J ends lost 8 bases and 1 base, in that order; junction bases with no gene match: 19. The CDR3 runs 19 residues. Germline V CDR1 and CDR2: MNHEY, SMNVEV (reference sequence). The CDR3 DNA sequence: TGTGCCAGCTACTCCGGTATGACAGGGGGCGAGTGGTGGAACACTGAAGCTTTCTTT. Translated, it gives CASYSGMTGGEWWNTEAFF.

The chain uses TRBV5-1 and TRBJ2-3; 14 nucleotides align to TRBD2. V lost 4 bases and J lost 6; bases outside the gene matches: 7. The CDR3 extends over 16 amino acids. Looked up from germline, CDR1 is SGHRS and CDR2 is YFSETQ. The CDR3: CASSPGTSGGMDTQYF. DNA of the CDR3: TGCGCCAGCAGCCCCGGGACTAGCGGGGGTATGGATACGCAGTATTTT.

CDR3 in amino acids: CASTIGGGLNEQFF. The CDR3 bases are TGTGCCAGCACCATTGGGGGAGGGCTCAATGAGCAGTTCTTC. V usage is TRBV11-2 and J usage is TRBJ2-1; TRBD2 matches at 7 bases. Germline CDR1 reads SGHAT; CDR2 reads FQNNGV. This CDR3 has 14 amino acids. Trimming removed 7 bases from V and 6 bases from J; junction bases left unmatched: 9. The complete variable domain, with remaining parts taken from reference TRBV11-2 and TRBJ2-1, reads EAGVAQSPRYKIIEKRQSVAFWCNPISGHATLYWYQQILGQGPKLLIQFQNNGVVDDSQLPKDRFSAERLKGVDSTLKIQPAKLEDSAVYLCASTIGGGLNEQFFGPGTRLTVL.

This chain joins TRBV19 and TRBJ2-5; D gene uncertain. In germline, CDR1 is LNHDA, CDR2 SQIVND (reference sequence). V was trimmed by 6 bases and J by 4 bases, leaving 12 bases between them. This CDR3 contains 13 residues. Written as DNA, the CDR3 is TGTGCCAGTAGAGGCCCCTCTAGAGAGACCCAGTACTTC. It specifies CASRGPSRETQYF.

The chain couples TRBV5-1 to TRBJ2-1; D is perhaps TRBD2 (5 bases). This CDR3 spans 12 amino acids. Per germline, CDR1 SGHRS and CDR2 YFSETQ. V was cut by 7 bases and J by 10 bases, with 15 bases left in between. The CDR3 spells CASEDFPGEQFF. The CDR3 DNA is TGCGCCAGCGAGGACTTCCCTGGAGAGCAGTTCTTC.

The rearrangement joins TRBV7-3 to TRBJ2-3; D remains unclear. Germline V gene sequence: CDR1 SGHTA, CDR2 FQGTGA. This CDR3 has 16 residues. V was shortened by 4 bases and J by 1 base, with 15 bases between the two germline ends. For the CDR3, the DNA is TGTGCCAGCAGCTCACATGTAGCCCGGGGCACAGATACGCAGTATTTT. Protein: CASSSHVARGTDTQYF.

The chain joins TRBV18 to TRBJ1-1, with 10 bases identical to TRBD1. CDR3 size: 14 residues. V shed 2 bases, J shed 6 bases, and the junction held 3 bases outside the gene matches. Germline CDR1 KGHSH, CDR2 LQKENI. The CDR3 sequence is CASSPGTGDPEAFF. CDR3 DNA: TGTGCCAGCTCACCAGGGACAGGGGATCCTGAAGCTTTCTTT.

The chain carries TRBV4-1 and TRBJ2-5; no reliable D call. Trimming pared 0 bases from V and 1 base from J, leaving 15 bases between. From germline, CDR1 is MGHRA and CDR2 YSYEKL. The CDR3 sequence is 17 residues long. CDR3 DNA sequence: TGCGCCAGCAGCCAAGACGGGTTTTTGGTTCGCCAAGAGACCCAGTACTTC. This encodes CASSQDGFLVRQETQYF.

This chain uses TRBV28 with TRBJ2-7; no definite D call. CDR1 is MDHEN, CDR2 SYDVKM, per germline. V was cut by 4 bases and J by 2 bases, with 12 bases left in between. CDR3 length: 14 amino acids. The CDR3: CASSWPGQTYEQYF. The CDR3 DNA follows: TGTGCCAGCAGTTGGCCGGGTCAAACCTACGAGCAGTACTTC. The full variable domain, with the rest looked up from reference TRBV28 and TRBJ2-7, is DVKVTQSSRYLVKRTGEKVFLECVQDMDHENMFWYRQDPGLGLRLIYFSYDVKMKEKGDIPEGYSVSREKKERFSLILESASTNQTSMYLCASSWPGQTYEQYFGPGTRLTVT.

The chain couples TRBV11-2 to TRBJ2-1; TRBD1 aligns across 9 bases. There are 19 residues in the CDR3. Losses at the gene ends were 6 bases for V and 1 base for J; bases not matched to a gene: 16. Per germline, CDR1 SGHAT and CDR2 FQNNGV. CDR3 in amino acids: CASRPRQTGGILSYNEQFF. CDR3 in DNA: TGTGCCAGCAGACCCCGACAGACAGGGGGTATCCTATCCTACAATGAGCAGTTCTTC.

The chain carries TRBV30 and TRBJ2-7; D possibly corresponds to TRBD1 (6 bases). Trimming shortened V by 2 bases and J by 4 bases, and 9 bases separated the two germline ends. Germline CDR1 GTSNPN, CDR2 SVGIG (reference sequence). The CDR3 is made up of 12 amino acids. CDR3 sequence reads: CAWSWGQYEQYF. The CDR3 nucleotides are TGTGCCTGGAGTTGGGGGCAATACGAGCAGTACTTC.

This sequence joins TRBV30 and TRBJ2-3; D is uncertain. The ends were cut back, 2 bases at V and 2 bases at J, with 11 bases in the middle. CDR1 and CDR2 (germline): GTSNPN, SVGIG (reference sequence). The CDR3 has 14 amino acids. The CDR3 protein is CAWSYGSFTDTQYF. The CDR3 nucleotides read TGTGCCTGGAGTTATGGTAGCTTCACAGATACGCAGTATTTT.

The chain employs TRBV28 and TRBJ2-7; D is possibly TRBD1 (5 bases). The CDR3 has 15 residues. Germline CDR1 and CDR2: MDHEN and SYDVKM. Trimming removed 3 bases from V and 9 bases from J, with 21 bases in between. DNA for the CDR3: TGTGCCAGCAGTTTCGTCAATACCAGGGAAGTGGGGCAGTACTTC. Amino acids: CASSFVNTREVGQYF.

The rearrangement uses TRBV5-4 and TRBJ1-4; weak D call: TRBD1 (6 bases). With 5 bases removed from V and 0 bases from J, the gap between germline ends came to 14 bases. The CDR3 covers 16 residues. Germline V gene lookup returns CDR1 SGHNT and CDR2 YYREEE (reference sequence). The CDR3 DNA reads TGTGCCAGCAGTAGGGACACAACGGCAACTAATGAAAAACTGTTTTTT. Translating gives CASSRDTTATNEKLFF. The full variable domain, completed using reference TRBV5-4 and TRBJ1-4, is ETGVTQSPTHLIKTRGQQVTLRCSSQSGHNTVSWYQQALGQGPQFIFQYYREEENGRGNFPPRFSGLQFPNYSSELNVNALELDDSALYLCASSRDTTATNEKLFFGSGTQLSVL.

The chain employs TRBV11-2 and TRBJ2-5; 10 nucleotides agree with TRBD1. The CDR3 runs 17 residues. Germline lookup yields CDR1 SGHAT and CDR2 FQNNGV. With V trimmed by 0 bases and J by 2 bases, 6 bases remained unmatched. The chain's CDR3 is CASSLDYRDRGQETQYF. The DNA of the CDR3 is TGTGCCAGCAGCTTAGATTACCGGGACAGGGGACAAGAGACCCAGTACTTC.

The chain employs TRBV4-1 and TRBJ1-2; D might be TRBD1 (5 bases). V gave up 3 bases and J gave up 0 bases, with 11 bases separating them. The CDR3 spans 15 residues. CDR1 and CDR2 (germline): MGHRA, YSYEKL. CDR3: CASSQKTVPNYGYTF. Here the CDR3 DNA reads TGCGCCAGCAGCCAGAAGACAGTCCCTAACTATGGCTACACCTTC.

This sequence joins TRBV11-2 and TRBJ2-5, with 7 bases identical to TRBD1. The CDR3 sequence is 13 residues long. After removal of 3 bases from V and 5 bases from J, the junction contained 3 bases not matched to a gene. Germline V gene data show CDR1 as SGHAT and CDR2 as FQNNGV. This chain's CDR3 is CASSFTGEETQYF. CDR3 bases: TGTGCCAGCAGCTTTACAGGGGAGGAGACCCAGTACTTC.

This clone is medium-sized. This sequence joins TRBV4-2 and TRBJ2-6, with D perhaps TRBD1 (5 bases). Germline loops: CDR1 LGHNA, CDR2 YNFKEQ. The CDR3 totals 16 residues. Trimming left V 0 bases short and J 1 base short, with 7 bases between. The CDR3 coding sequence is TGTGCCAGCAGCCAAGAAACAGGTTCTGGGGCCAACGTCCTGACTTTC. It specifies CASSQETGSGANVLTF.

V gene TRBV2 combines with J gene TRBJ1-4; D unclear. V was trimmed by 4 bases and J by 4 bases, leaving 10 bases between them. The CDR3 has 14 residues. Germline assignment: CDR1 SNHLY and CDR2 FYNNEI. This chain's CDR3 is CASSVNSINEKLFF. In nucleotides, the CDR3 is TGTGCCAGCAGTGTAAACAGTATTAATGAAAAACTGTTTTTT.

The gene calls are TRBV7-9 and TRBJ2-1, with 8 positions matching TRBD2. The CDR3 has 13 residues. Germline V gene sequence: CDR1 SEHNR, CDR2 FQNEAQ (reference sequence). V dropped 6 bases and J dropped 9; count of bases not matched to a gene: 7. The CDR3 loop reads CASRRGVVLEQFF. The CDR3 nucleotides read TGTGCCAGCAGGCGGGGGGTAGTCCTTGAGCAGTTCTTC. Complete variable domain (other parts from reference TRBV7-9 and TRBJ2-1): DTGVSQNPRHKITKRGQNVTFRCDPISEHNRLYWYRQTLGQGPEFLTYFQNEAQLEKSRLLSDRFSAERPKGSFSTLEIQRTEQGDSAMYLCASRRGVVLEQFFGPGTRLTVL.

The V and J genes are TRBV28 and TRBJ2-2, with TRBD1 identical over 10 bases. The germline CDR1 and CDR2 sequences are MDHEN and SYDVKM. The CDR3 has 16 residues. V shed 6 bases and J 4 bases; nucleotides not matched to a gene: 8. The chain's CDR3 is CASRAGQGTGTGELFF. The DNA of the CDR3 is TGTGCCAGCAGGGCGGGACAGGGGACTGGCACCGGGGAGCTGTTTTTT.

The CDR3 DNA sequence: TGTGCCAGCAGTTGGGCATTGAACACTGAAGCTTTCTTT. Protein product: CASSWALNTEAFF. V gene TRBV6-6 combines with J gene TRBJ1-1; D uncertain. Germline V gives CDR1 MNHNY, CDR2 SVGAGI (reference sequence). The V and J ends lost 4 bases and 0 bases respectively, with 6 bases between them. This CDR3 region has 13 residues.

The V gene is TRBV21-1, the J gene TRBJ1-1; the DNA was not used to check the table's D call, TRBD1. TRBV21-1 represents a pseudogene. The CDR3 loop spans 13 amino acids. DNA of the CDR3: TGTGCCAGCAGGGGCACTTTAAACACTGAAGCTTTCTTT. This translates into CASRGTLNTEAFF.